Presented here are 8 T cell receptor beta chains from one specimen sequenced in a study of cytomegalovirus exposure and HLA in healthy donors. Primers: 60 Vbeta forward and 13 Jbeta reverse. Clones were read by immunoSEQ multiplex PCR, and TCRdb kept only the in-frame ones, dropping some. The repertoire includes tens of thousands of clones, about 64% of them detected once, and about 5.7% sits in the top ten. The sequenced material came from PBMCs. The source of these receptors is a man aged 30 to 45 in good health and CMV-seropositive.

This rearrangement joins TRBV27 to TRBJ2-7; 7 bases map to TRBD1. The V and J ends lost 5 bases and 1 base, in that order; junction bases with no gene match: 8. Per germline, CDR1 MNHEY and CDR2 SMNVEV (reference sequence). This CDR3 contains 15 residues. The CDR3 nucleotides read TGTGCCAGCAGTATCCACAGGGGAATTTCCTACGAGCAGTACTTC. It translates to CASSIHRGISYEQYF.

CDR3 loop: CASSRDRGSTDTQYF. The CDR3 bases are TGTGCCAGTAGCAGAGACAGGGGTAGTACAGATACGCAGTATTTT. The rearrangement uses TRBV19 and TRBJ2-3; 8 bases agree with TRBD1. After removal of 6 bases from V and 3 bases from J, the junction contained 8 bases not matched to a gene. The CDR3 covers 15 residues. Germline V gene lookup returns CDR1 LNHDA and CDR2 SQIVND (reference sequence).

The chain uses TRBV28 and TRBJ1-6; D perhaps matches TRBD1 (5 bases). Germline loops: CDR1 MDHEN, CDR2 SYDVKM. The CDR3 is 13 amino acids. V lost 8 bases and J 5 bases, leaving 10 bases between the germline ends. The CDR3 region has the DNA TGTGCCAGCGTAGACAGTCATAATTCACCCCTCCACTTT. The encoded protein is CASVDSHNSPLHF.

This chain connects TRBV6-1 to TRBJ1-5; TRBD1 matches at 7 bases. Germline V gene data show CDR1 as MNHNS and CDR2 as SASEGT. V lost 0 bases, J lost 0 bases, and 5 bases stayed unmatched. The CDR3 contains 17 residues. CDR3 sequence reads: CASSEARTGNSNQPQHF. In nucleotides, the CDR3 is TGTGCCAGCAGTGAAGCCCGGACAGGCAATAGCAATCAGCCCCAGCATTTT.

The chain has TRBV11-3 and TRBJ2-5; possible D gene TRBD1, 6 bases. The better agreement between TRBJ2-7 and the DNA end casts doubt on the J call. Germline CDR1 is SGHNT and CDR2 is YENEEA. The length of the CDR3 is 17 residues. The chain's CDR3 is CASSLPFGTNSSYEQYF. The DNA for the CDR3 is TGTGCCAGCAGCTTGCCCTTCGGGACAAATAGCTCCTACGAGCAGTACTTC.

The chain recombines TRBV2 with TRBJ1-2, with TRBD1 as a possible D gene (5 bases). Germline V gives CDR1 SNHLY, CDR2 FYNNEI. The CDR3 contains 15 residues. V was trimmed by 2 bases and J by 0 bases, leaving 10 bases between them. CDR3 region: CASSETTGPNYGYTF. CDR3 nucleotides: TGTGCCAGCAGTGAAACAACAGGTCCTAACTATGGCTACACCTTC.

The rearrangement joins TRBV5-4 to TRBJ1-1; TRBD1 agrees at 8 bases. Trimming at V came to 5 bases and at J to 3 bases, leaving 15 bases not matched to a gene. The germline CDR1 and CDR2 sequences are SGHNT and YYREEE (reference sequence). There are 17 residues in the CDR3. In nucleotides, the CDR3 is TGTGCCAGCAGATCCCCGGGACAGGCGCCTGGGGACACTGAAGCTTTCTTT. The encoded protein is CASRSPGQAPGDTEAFF.

This clone appeared a few times. This chain joins TRBV4-2 and TRBJ2-3; maybe TRBD2 (5 bases). V lost 1 base to trimming and J lost 5 bases, with 22 bases between them. The germline V gene has CDR1 LGHNA and CDR2 YNFKEQ. The CDR3 length is 18 residues. The CDR3 bases are TGTGCCAGCAGCCAAGGTGCTATAGGATCGGGGTTAGGAGATACGCAGTATTTT. Protein sequence: CASSQGAIGSGLGDTQYF.